This T cell receptor beta chain was recovered during a study of T cells in Graves' hyperthyroidism and ophthalmopathy. Study-wide results and caveats: Model predictions of ophthalmopathy came a median approximately seven months before onset.

Trimming removed 3 bases at V and 3 bases at J, with 18 bases between. The V gene's germline CDR1 is DFQATT and CDR2 SNEGSKA (reference sequence). The CDR3 totals 17 residues. A note on this clonotype: Its specificity is not known.

TCR beta CDR3 regions were amplified from RNA. Researchers ran a first-round RT-PCR on the TCR CDR3 using the HTBI primer set. TCRdb reprocessed the multiplex PCR reads via MiXCR and lists one record per CDR3 protein. This table has 490,000 or so distinct CDR3 sequences, around 43% appearing once. A patient was excluded if there was uncontrolled infection, other autoimmune disease, pregnancy or lactation. Used for diagnoses were clinical symptoms, serum thyroxine and TRAb, thyroid ultrasound and orbital computed tomography. This sequence was found in an adult woman with Graves' disease, either hyperthyroidism or ophthalmopathy (not recorded which). V gene TRBV20-1 combines with J gene TRBJ1-6; tentative D call: TRBD1 (5 bases). The specimen was peripheral blood or thyroid tissue (not recorded which). The DNA for the CDR3 is TGCAGTGCTAGTGAAGGGCGGGACCAGAACTATAATTCACCCCTCCACTTT. Its protein product is CSASEGRDQNYNSPLHF.